This T cell receptor (beta chain) was found in a study of T cell responses to AZD1222 COVID-19 vaccine. Study-wide background: Second-dose recipients at about 4 or about 12 weeks were treated as one pooled group.

The method was immunoSEQ multiplex PCR; TCRdb's version includes in-frame clones alone and lacks a portion of them. The sample has roughly 100,000 clones, about 89% seen once. Trimming took 6 bases from V and 0 from J; bases not matched to a gene: 6. The CDR3 runs 16 residues. The germline V gene has CDR1 SEHNR and CDR2 FQNEAQ (reference sequence). The study's findings and limits: No day 14 peak samples; only post-peak repertoires were characterized. Baseline seropositivity characterized only a handful of AZD1222 recipients.

On this clone: As yet, its antigen is unknown.

The sequenced sample was peripheral blood, obtained on day 0 of AZD1222 vaccination. The gene calls are TRBV7-9 and TRBJ1-1; 11 bases agree with TRBD1. This TCR was sampled from an adult in good health. The CDR3 reads CASSPGTGGMNTEAFF. DNA for the CDR3: TGTGCCAGCAGTCCCGGGACAGGGGGAATGAACACTGAAGCTTTCTTT.